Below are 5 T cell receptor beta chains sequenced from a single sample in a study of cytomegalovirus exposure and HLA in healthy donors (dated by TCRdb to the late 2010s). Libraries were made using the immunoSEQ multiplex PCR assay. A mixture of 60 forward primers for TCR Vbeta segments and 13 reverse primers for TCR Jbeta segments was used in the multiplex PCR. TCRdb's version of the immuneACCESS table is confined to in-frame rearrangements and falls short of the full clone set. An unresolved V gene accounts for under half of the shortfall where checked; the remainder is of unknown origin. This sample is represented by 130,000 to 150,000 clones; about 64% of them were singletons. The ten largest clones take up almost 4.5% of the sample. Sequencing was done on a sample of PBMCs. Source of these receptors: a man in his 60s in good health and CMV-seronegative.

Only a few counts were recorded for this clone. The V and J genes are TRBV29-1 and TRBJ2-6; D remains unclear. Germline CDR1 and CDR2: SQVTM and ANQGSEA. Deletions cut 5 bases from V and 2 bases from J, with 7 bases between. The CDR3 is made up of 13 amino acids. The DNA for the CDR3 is TGCAGCGTTTCCGACACTGGGGCCAACGTCCTGACTTTC. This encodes CSVSDTGANVLTF.

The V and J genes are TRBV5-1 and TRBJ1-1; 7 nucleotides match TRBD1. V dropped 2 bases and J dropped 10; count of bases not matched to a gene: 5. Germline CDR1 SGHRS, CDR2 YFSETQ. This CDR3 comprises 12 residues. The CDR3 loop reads CASSLDRAGAFF. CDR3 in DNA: TGCGCCAGCAGCTTAGACAGGGCGGGAGCTTTCTTT.

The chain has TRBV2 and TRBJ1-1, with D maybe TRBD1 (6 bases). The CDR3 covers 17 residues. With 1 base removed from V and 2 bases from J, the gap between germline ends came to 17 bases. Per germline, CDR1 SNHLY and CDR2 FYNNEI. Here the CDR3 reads CASSEVGQGRLNTEAFF. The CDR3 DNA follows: TGTGCCAGCAGTGAAGTCGGCCAGGGGCGATTAAACACTGAAGCTTTCTTT.

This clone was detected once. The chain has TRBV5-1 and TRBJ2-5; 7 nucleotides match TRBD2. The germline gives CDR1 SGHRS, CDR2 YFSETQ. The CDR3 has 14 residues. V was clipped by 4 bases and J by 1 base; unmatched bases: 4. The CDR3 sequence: CASSLSGSQETQYF. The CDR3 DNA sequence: TGCGCCAGCAGCCTTAGCGGGTCCCAAGAGACCCAGTACTTC.

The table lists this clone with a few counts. CDR3 residues: CAWSVSGFAEQYF. In DNA form, the CDR3 reads TGTGCCTGGAGTGTAAGCGGTTTCGCCGAGCAGTACTTC. The rearrangement joins TRBV30 to TRBJ2-7, with D tentatively TRBD2 (5 bases). Germline CDR1 reads GTSNPN; CDR2 reads SVGIG (reference sequence). The CDR3 sequence is 13 residues long. Trimming cost V 0 bases and J 6 bases, with 12 bases left between them.